This is a list of T cell receptor beta chains from one sample in a study of OX40 agonist ivuxolimab in advanced cancers. The data were produced by immunoSEQ multiplex PCR, yet TCRdb's version contains in-frame clones alone and is incomplete. Of around 69,000 clones listed, around 89% are singletons. The sequences come from CD4+ or CD8+ T cells sorted from blood, collected in a trial of the OX40 agonist ivuxolimab. The receptors shown here come from an adult with an advanced solid tumor such as melanoma, head and neck, liver or kidney cancer. Both conserved end residues are part of each CDR3. A D gene is named only where the DNA matches it firmly. The size field is filled for only some rows; it gives once, few, many or a size class.

-	TRBV11-1	-	TRBJ2-1	TGTGCCAGCAGCTTAGCCGGGAGTCTCCACAATGAGCAGTTCTTC	CASSLAGSLHNEQFF
-	TRBV27	TRBD2	TRBJ2-1	TGTGCCAGCAGTCAGCGGGAGAGGTACAATGAGCAGTTCTTC	CASSQRERYNEQFF
-	TRBV6-5	-	TRBJ1-3	TGTGCCAGCAGCCTTTTCGCAGGGTCCGGAAACACCATATATTTT	CASSLFAGSGNTIYF
-	TRBV6-4	TRBD2	TRBJ2-5	TGTGCCAGCAGTGACTCGTGGACTAGCGGGAGGGCAACCAAGGGGGCCCAGTACTTC	CASSDSWTSGRATKGAQYF
-	TRBV27	TRBD2	TRBJ2-7	TGTGCCAGCAGTTTATCTGGGCTAGCGGAGTCCTACGAGCAGTACTTC	CASSLSGLAESYEQYF
-	TRBV4-3	TRBD1	TRBJ2-2	TGCGCCAGCAGCCACGGACAGGGGTTCACCGGGGAGCTGTTTTTT	CASSHGQGFTGELFF
-	TRBV7-9	-	TRBJ2-1	TGTGCCAGCAGCCTCCCTTACAATGAGCAGTTCTTC	CASSLPYNEQFF
once	TRBV9	TRBD2	TRBJ2-2	TGTGCCAGCAGCCCGACGGGCGGGGGTCCCGGGACCGGGGAGCTGTTTTTT	CASSPTGGGPGTGELFF
-	TRBV19	-	TRBJ2-1	TGTGCCAGTACCGTGGCAGGGACCTCCTACAATGAGCAGTTCTTC	CASTVAGTSYNEQFF
-	TRBV30	-	TRBJ2-7	TGTGCCTGGAGTGATTGGACAGCCTACGAGCAGTACTTC	CAWSDWTAYEQYF
-	TRBV27	-	TRBJ2-7	TGTGCCAGCAGCTCCGGGGGCTACGAGCAGTACTTC	CASSSGGYEQYF
-	TRBV27	TRBD2	TRBJ2-7	TGTGCCAGCAGTTTATTAGCGGGGGAAGAGCAGTACTTC	CASSLLAGEEQYF
-	TRBV19	-	TRBJ2-7	TGTGCCAGTAGTCCCGGGAGCTCCTACGAGCAGTACTTC	CASSPGSSYEQYF
-	TRBV9	-	TRBJ2-1	TGTGCCAGCAGCGTAGAGGGGGGAGCACCCTACAATGAGCAGTTCTTC	CASSVEGGAPYNEQFF
-	TRBV10-3	-	TRBJ2-7	TGTGCCATCAGTGAGCCGTACGGACAGTTTTCCTACGAGCAGTACTTC	CAISEPYGQFSYEQYF
-	TRBV28	TRBD2	TRBJ2-7	TGTGCCAGCAGTTTTCCCAGACTAGCGGGAGGGCCCTACGAGCAGTACTTC	CASSFPRLAGGPYEQYF
once	TRBV7-6	-	TRBJ2-2	TGTGCCAGCAGCTTAGAAGCAGGGGCAGCGAACACCGGGGAGCTGTTTTTT	CASSLEAGAANTGELFF
-	TRBV4-3	TRBD1	TRBJ2-7	TGCGCCAGCAGCCAAGATCGGAGTGACAGGGGCCCGATCTACGAGCAGTACTTC	CASSQDRSDRGPIYEQYF
-	TRBV4-3	TRBD1	TRBJ1-2	TGCGCCAGCAGCCAAGACGGGGCCGTGGACAGGGAGGGCTATGGCTACACCTTC	CASSQDGAVDREGYGYTF
-	TRBV4-1	TRBD2	TRBJ2-7	TGCGCCAGCAGCCTCTCGACTAGCGGGGGGGCCCACGAGCAGTACTTC	CASSLSTSGGAHEQYF
-	TRBV7-8	-	TRBJ2-7	TGTGCCAGCAGCTTAGGCCACCAGAGGTCCTACGAGCAGTACTTC	CASSLGHQRSYEQYF
-	TRBV9	TRBD2	TRBJ2-5	TGTGCCAGCAGCCATCCCGAGCGGACTAGCGCGAGGGAGACCCAGTACTTC	CASSHPERTSARETQYF
once	TRBV7-6	-	TRBJ1-1	TGTGCCAGCAGCTCCGACAGACCCTTACTGAACACTGAAGCTTTCTTT	CASSSDRPLLNTEAFF
-	TRBV4-1	-	TRBJ1-1	TGCGCCAGCAGCCAAGATCTGACGAATGAAGCTTTCTTT	CASSQDLTNEAFF